The TCR beta chain under discussion was sequenced for a study of regulatory T cells in long-lasting Graves disease. Findings and caveats of the study: No thyroid tissue was studied; the work used peripheral blood only.

Trimming took 1 base from V and 4 from J, leaving 14 bases between them. The CDR3 runs 16 residues. Germline V gives CDR1 LNHDA, CDR2 SQIVND (reference sequence). This clonotype occurred a few times. Its antigen is unknown. Building the TCR beta libraries relied on iRepertoire HTBI primers, and CDR3 regions underwent Arm-PCR. TCRdb re-derived calls from the multiplex PCR reads in MiXCR, one entry per CDR3 protein. The sample shows roughly 520,000 distinct CDR3 sequences, 9.5% to 15% of them seen only once. The time point was: newly diagnosed GD, antithyroid drugs for less than 3 months. Scientists built the TCR library using RNA that was extracted from PBMCs. In addition, the sample was reused for a study of T cells in Graves' hyperthyroidism and ophthalmopathy. From that second work: Clinicians diagnosed patients from clinical symptoms, serum thyroxine and TRAb, thyroid ultrasound and orbital computed tomography.

This clonotype was obtained from a woman younger than 45 with Graves disease. The input for sequencing was peripheral blood mononuclear cells (PBMCs), taken at new diagnosis, from a patient treated with antithyroid drugs. This chain joins TRBV19 and TRBJ2-1; TRBD2 is a possible D gene (6 bases). CDR3 in DNA: TGTGCCAGTAGTATAGGATCACTTCGGGGGTACAATGAGCAGTTCTTC. Translating it yields CASSIGSLRGYNEQFF.